This TCR beta chain was recorded in a study of blood T cell repertoires in COVID-19. Method: immunoSEQ multiplex PCR; TCRdb's copy keeps in-frame clones and lacks some. The sample yields more than 65,000 clones, over 65% seen once. The V and J ends lost 3 bases and 0 bases respectively, with 3 bases between them. Germline V gives CDR1 SGHRS, CDR2 YFSETQ. The CDR3 consists of 12 residues. The V call is TRBV5-1, the J call TRBJ1-1; D unclear. This clonotype was sampled from a human donor in a cohort sampled during active COVID-19. Sequencing was done on a sample of peripheral blood. CDR3 DNA: TGCGCCAGCAGCTCCATGAACACTGAAGCTTTCTTT. Its translation is CASSSMNTEAFF. Together with reference TRBV5-1 and TRBJ1-1, the CDR3 gives the full variable domain: KAGVTQTPRYLIKTRGQQVTLSCSPISGHRSVSWYQQTPGQGLQFLFEYFSETQRNKGNFPGRFSGRQFSNSRSEMNVSTLELGDSALYLCASSSMNTEAFFGQGTRLTVV.